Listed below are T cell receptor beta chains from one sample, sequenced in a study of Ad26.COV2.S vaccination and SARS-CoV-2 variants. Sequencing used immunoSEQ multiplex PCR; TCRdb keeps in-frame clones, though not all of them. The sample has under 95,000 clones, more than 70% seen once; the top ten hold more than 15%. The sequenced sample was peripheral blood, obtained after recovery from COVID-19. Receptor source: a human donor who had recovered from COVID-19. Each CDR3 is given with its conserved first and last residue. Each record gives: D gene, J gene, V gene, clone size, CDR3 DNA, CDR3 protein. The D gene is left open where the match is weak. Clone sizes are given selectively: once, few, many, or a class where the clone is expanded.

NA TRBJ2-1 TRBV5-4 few TGTGCCAGCAGCTTTGGTGGTATCGTTGATGAGCAGTTCTTC CASSFGGIVDEQFF
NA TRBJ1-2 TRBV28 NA TGTGCCAGCAGTGTGAGGGGGGCGAGGGAATCATATGGCTACACCTTC CASSVRGARESYGYTF
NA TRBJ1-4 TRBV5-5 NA TGTGCCAGCAGGTGGAATATAGACAGCCCTCCAACTAATGAAAAACTGTTTTTT CASRWNIDSPPTNEKLFF
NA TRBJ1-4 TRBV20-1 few TGCAGTGCTAGTACCCTAGTGGCGCGAGAAAAACTGTTTTTT CSASTLVAREKLFF
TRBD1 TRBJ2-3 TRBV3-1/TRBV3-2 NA TGTGCCAGCAGCAAATGGGGACAGTTCGCTGGGGATACGCAGTATTTT CASSKWGQFAGDTQYF
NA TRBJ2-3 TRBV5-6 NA TGTGCCAGCAGCTTTACCACAGGGAAAGATACGCAGTATTTT CASSFTTGKDTQYF
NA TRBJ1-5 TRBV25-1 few TGTGCCAGCAGGACAGAGGGCCGGGACAATCAGCCCCAGCATTTT CASRTEGRDNQPQHF
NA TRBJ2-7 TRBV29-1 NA TGCAGCGTTGATGAGGGGGACGAGCAGTACTTC CSVDEGDEQYF
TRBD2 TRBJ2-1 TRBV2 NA TGTGCCCGCGGGACTAGCGGGGGGTACAATGAGCAGTTCTTC CARGTSGGYNEQFF
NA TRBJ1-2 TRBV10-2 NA TGCGCCAGCAGCGGGACGAACTATGGCTACACCTTC CASSGTNYGYTF
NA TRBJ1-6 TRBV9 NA TGTGCCAGCAGCGCGGATCCGACAGCGGCGGGTTATTCACCCCTCCACTTT CASSADPTAAGYSPLHF
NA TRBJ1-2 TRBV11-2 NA TGTGCCAGCAGCTTAAACCCACGGGGGGCGTACTATGGCTACACCTTC CASSLNPRGAYYGYTF
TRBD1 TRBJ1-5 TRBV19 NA TGTGCCAGTAGCTCCCTCAGGGGCAGGGGGGATAGCAATCAGCCCCAGCATTTT CASSSLRGRGDSNQPQHF
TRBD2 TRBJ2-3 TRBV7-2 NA TGTGCCAGCAGCTTGGGGACTAGCGGGAGAGATAGCACAGATACGCAGTATTTT CASSLGTSGRDSTDTQYF
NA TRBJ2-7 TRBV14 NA TGTGCCAGCAGCCTCACACCCGGGACGGTCCAATTC CASSLTPGTVQF
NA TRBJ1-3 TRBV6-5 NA TGTGCCAGCATCAGGATCTCCGGAAACACCATATATTTT CASIRISGNTIYF
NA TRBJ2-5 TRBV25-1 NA TGTGCCAGCAGTGAAGGGAGACGGGCAGGGAGAGAGACCCAGTACTTC CASSEGRRAGRETQYF
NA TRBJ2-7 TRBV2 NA TGTGCCAGCAGGGGGGGAATCTACGAGCAGTACTTC CASRGGIYEQYF
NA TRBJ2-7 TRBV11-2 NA TGTGCCAGCAATGGGGGGTACGAGCAGTACTTC CASNGGYEQYF
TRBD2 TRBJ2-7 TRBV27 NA TGTGCCAGCAGTTCGCAGCGGGAGGTCCCCTACGAGCAGTACTTC CASSSQREVPYEQYF
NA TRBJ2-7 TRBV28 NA TGTGCCAGCAGTTTGTGGGGGCAGGGGGGATCCTACGAGCAGTACTTC CASSLWGQGGSYEQYF
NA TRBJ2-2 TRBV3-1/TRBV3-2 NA TGTGCCAGCAGCCAATTGCAGGCGAACACCGGGGAGCTGTTTTTT CASSQLQANTGELFF
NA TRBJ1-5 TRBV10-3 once TGTGCCGCCGCGCGGGTCGCCGATCAGCCCCAGCATTTT CAAARVADQPQHF
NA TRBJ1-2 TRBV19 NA TGTGCCAGTAGCGGCCTTCGAGAATTTAGAGCTGATGGCTACACCTTC CASSGLREFRADGYTF
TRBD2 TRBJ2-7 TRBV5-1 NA TGCGCCAGCAGCCCGGGAGGGACACACGGATCATACGAGCAGTACTTC CASSPGGTHGSYEQYF
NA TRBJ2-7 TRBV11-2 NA TGTGCCAGCAGCCGAGCTGACGTCTACGAGCAGTACTTC CASSRADVYEQYF
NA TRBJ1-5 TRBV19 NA TGTGCCAGTAGCACTAGGTCCCAGCATTTT CASSTRSQHF
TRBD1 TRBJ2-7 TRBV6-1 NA TGTGCCAGCAAGACCCGGGACAGCTCCTACGAGCAGTACTTC CASKTRDSSYEQYF
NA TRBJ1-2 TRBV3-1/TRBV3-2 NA TGTGCCAGCAGCCAAGATTGGAGGGTACAGGGCTACTATGGCTACACCTTC CASSQDWRVQGYYGYTF
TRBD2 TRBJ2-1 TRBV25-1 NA TGTGCCAGCAGTTCGAGAGTTAGCGGGACAAGCTACAATGAGCAGTTCTTC CASSSRVSGTSYNEQFF
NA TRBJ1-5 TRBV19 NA TGTGCCAGTAGTGCGGACAAGGGGCCCAAAGGGCCCCAGCATTTT CASSADKGPKGPQHF
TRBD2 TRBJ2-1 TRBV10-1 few TGCGCCAGCAGTGATCCGGGACTAGAGCAGTTCTTC CASSDPGLEQFF
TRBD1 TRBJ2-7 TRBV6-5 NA TGTGCCAGCAGGACCCCGGGACAGCCAACCTACGAGCAGTACTTC CASRTPGQPTYEQYF
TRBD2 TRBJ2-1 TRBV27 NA TGTGCCAGCAGTCCTTTCGGACTAGTTAACAATGAGCAGTTCTTC CASSPFGLVNNEQFF
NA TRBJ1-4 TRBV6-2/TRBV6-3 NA TGTGCCAGCAGTTACTCCCCGACAAGCAAACCTGAAAAACTGTTTTTT CASSYSPTSKPEKLFF
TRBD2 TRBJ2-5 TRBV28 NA TGTGCCAGCAGTCTCACTGAGCGGGAGTTAAGGGAGACCCAGTACTTC CASSLTERELRETQYF
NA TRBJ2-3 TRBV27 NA TGTGCCAGCAGTTTAGTCCCCAGCACAGATACGCAGTATTTT CASSLVPSTDTQYF
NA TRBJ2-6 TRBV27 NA TGTGCCAGCAGTTTAGATCGTGGGGCCAACGTCCTGACTTTC CASSLDRGANVLTF
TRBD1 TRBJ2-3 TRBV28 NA TGTGCCAGCAGAGCCCTGTTAACCGATTACACCGAGGACAGGACAGATACGCAGTATTTT CASRALLTDYTEDRTDTQYF
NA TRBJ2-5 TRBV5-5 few TGTGCCAGCAGCTCGCGTGTGGGGGGAGGTCGAGAGACCCAGTACTTC CASSSRVGGGRETQYF
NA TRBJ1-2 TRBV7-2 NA TGTGCCAGCAGCTGGAAACTTGGCTACACCTTC CASSWKLGYTF
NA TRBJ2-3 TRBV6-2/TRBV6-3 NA TGTGCCAGCAGTTCCCGGACCTTCCGCCCAGATACGCAGTATTTT CASSSRTFRPDTQYF
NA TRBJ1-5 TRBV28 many TGTGCCAGCACCCTTATATCGGGATTCACTGGCCAGCCCCAGCATTTT CASTLISGFTGQPQHF
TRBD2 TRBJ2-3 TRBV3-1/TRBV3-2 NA TGTGCCAGCAGACTCTATCTAGCGGGAGGGCCCCCAGATACGCAGTATTTT CASRLYLAGGPPDTQYF
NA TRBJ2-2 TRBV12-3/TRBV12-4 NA TGTGCCAGCAGCCTCGGTTGGGCCGGGGAGCTGTTTTTT CASSLGWAGELFF
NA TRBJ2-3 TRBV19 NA TGTGCCAGTAGTATTTCTGCCCCGGCAGGCACAGATACGCAGTATTTT CASSISAPAGTDTQYF
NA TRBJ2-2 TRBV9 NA TGTGCCAGCAGCGTAGAGGCCACCGGGGAGCTGTTTTTT CASSVEATGELFF
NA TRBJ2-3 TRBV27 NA TGTGCCAGCAGTTTATTACGGAGCGCCGGCACAGATACGCAGTATTTT CASSLLRSAGTDTQYF
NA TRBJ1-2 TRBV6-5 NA TGTGCCAGCAGTTACGCTTACGGCTACACCTTC CASSYAYGYTF
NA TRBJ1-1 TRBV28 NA TGTGCCAGCACCCCATGGAGAACCCGGGGCACTGAAGCTTTCTTT CASTPWRTRGTEAFF
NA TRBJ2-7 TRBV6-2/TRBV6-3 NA TGTGCCAGCAGTTCCGCGCCCTACGAGCAGTACTTC CASSSAPYEQYF
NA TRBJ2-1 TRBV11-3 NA TGTGCCAGCGCCCCGGGATTCTACAATGAGCAGTTCTTC CASAPGFYNEQFF
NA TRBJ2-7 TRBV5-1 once TGCGCCAGCAGCTTGGGGGGCTACGAGCAGTACTTC CASSLGGYEQYF
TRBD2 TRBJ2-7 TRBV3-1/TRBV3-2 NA TGTGCCAGCAGCCGGAGCGGGAGAACCCACGAGCAGTACTTC CASSRSGRTHEQYF